This is a list of T cell receptor beta chains from one sample in a study of T cell responses to AZD1222 COVID-19 vaccine. Generated by immunoSEQ multiplex PCR, the TCRdb table keeps only in-frame clones and is missing some. The repertoire has some 180,000 clones, roughly 90% of them found once; the top ten carry 1.5% to 2%. The sequenced sample was peripheral blood, obtained 28 days after the second AZD1222 dose. Receptors originate from an adult who received the AZD1222 COVID-19 vaccine. Each CDR3 is given with its conserved first and last residue. D genes are given only for firm matches. Where a row states a size, it is once, few, many or the class of an expanded clone; other rows omit it.

clone_size,j_call,d_call,v_call,cdr3_nt,cdr3_aa
NA,TRBJ2-1,NA,TRBV7-3,TGTGCCAGCAGCTTTGGGGGAGGGGGCAATGAGCAGTTCTTC,CASSFGGGGNEQFF
NA,TRBJ2-2,NA,TRBV6-6,TGTGCCAGCAGCCCGGAGGGGGCCGGGGAGCTGTTTTTT,CASSPEGAGELFF
once,TRBJ2-3,TRBD2,TRBV5-1,TGCGCCAGCAGCCCGGGGCGGACTAGCGGTTTCACAGATACGCAGTATTTT,CASSPGRTSGFTDTQYF
NA,TRBJ1-2,NA,TRBV4-1,TGCGCCAGCAGCCAAGTCCCTAGGGGGGGCTCCTATGGCTACACCTTC,CASSQVPRGGSYGYTF
NA,TRBJ1-1,NA,TRBV5-6,TGTGCCAGCAGCTCATTGCCCACAGGAGACACTGAAGCTTTCTTT,CASSSLPTGDTEAFF
NA,TRBJ2-1,NA,TRBV7-9,TGTGCCAGCAGCGGGGCGGGCGCCGAGCAGTTCTTC,CASSGAGAEQFF
NA,TRBJ1-1,NA,TRBV18,TGTGCCAGCTCACTTATGGACACTGAAGCTTTCTTT,CASSLMDTEAFF
NA,TRBJ2-7,NA,TRBV6-5,TGTGCCAGCAGTTACGGCGGGACTCAATACGAGCAGTACTTC,CASSYGGTQYEQYF
NA,TRBJ1-5,NA,TRBV18,TGTGCCAGCTCACCATTCCCAAATCAGCCCCAGCATTTT,CASSPFPNQPQHF
NA,TRBJ2-3,TRBD2,TRBV5-4,TGTGCCAGCAAACGCGGGGGGGCTGGAGATACGCAGTATTTT,CASKRGGAGDTQYF
few,TRBJ2-1,TRBD1,TRBV6-5,TGTGCCAGCAATTTTGACAGGGGGCCCCTCAATGAGCAGTTCTTC,CASNFDRGPLNEQFF
NA,TRBJ1-6,TRBD1,TRBV27,TGTGCCAGCGCCTATCAGGGGGCAAGATCACCCCTCCACTTT,CASAYQGARSPLHF
NA,TRBJ2-7,NA,TRBV27,TGTGCCAGCAGTTTAAAACCCGACAACTTCTACGAGCAGTACTTC,CASSLKPDNFYEQYF
NA,TRBJ2-1,TRBD2,TRBV5-1,TGCGCCAGCAGCTTGCGATTGGCGGGGGTGGGTGAGCAGTTCTTC,CASSLRLAGVGEQFF
NA,TRBJ1-2,NA,TRBV3-1/TRBV3-2,TGTGCCAGCAGCCAAGTGGGGGCAGGGGATGGCTACACCTTC,CASSQVGAGDGYTF
NA,TRBJ1-2,NA,TRBV5-1,TGCGCCAGCAGCTTAGAATCCAACTATGGCTACACCTTC,CASSLESNYGYTF
once,TRBJ1-1,TRBD1,TRBV5-1,TGCGCCAGCAGCCCGGGACAGGGGAACACTGAAGCTTTCTTT,CASSPGQGNTEAFF
once,TRBJ2-1,NA,TRBV7-2,TGTGCCAGCAGCTTAGTACAGTACAATGAGCAGTTCTTC,CASSLVQYNEQFF
once,TRBJ2-4,NA,TRBV27,TGTGCCAGCAGTCCTCGGTCAGGCCTAGCCAAAAACATTCAGTACTTC,CASSPRSGLAKNIQYF
once,TRBJ1-2,TRBD1,TRBV29-1,TGCAGCGTTGACACATGGGGACAGGGGAATGGCTACACCTTC,CSVDTWGQGNGYTF
NA,TRBJ1-2,NA,TRBV12-3/TRBV12-4,TGTGCCAGCAAGTTTAATAGGGGTGGCTACACCTTC,CASKFNRGGYTF
few,TRBJ2-1,NA,TRBV10-2,TGCGCCAGCAGCTCCTCCGAGGCGGAGCAGTTCTTC,CASSSSEAEQFF
NA,TRBJ1-1,TRBD1,TRBV7-9,TGTGCCAGCAGCGGTCAACAGGGGGCCGACACTGAAGCTTTCTTT,CASSGQQGADTEAFF
NA,TRBJ1-1,NA,TRBV30,TGTGCCTGGACTGCCGTCCGGGGCCCCAACACTGAAGCTTTCTTT,CAWTAVRGPNTEAFF
NA,TRBJ1-4,NA,TRBV11-3,TGTGCCAGCAGCTCCGACAGGCACGCCTTAAATGAAAAACTGTTTTTT,CASSSDRHALNEKLFF
NA,TRBJ1-2,NA,TRBV12-3/TRBV12-4,TGTGCCAGCAGCCCCGGGGGGGATGGCTACACCTTC,CASSPGGDGYTF
NA,TRBJ2-3,NA,TRBV10-2,TGCGCCAGCAGTTTAACCACAGATACGCAGTATTTT,CASSLTTDTQYF
NA,TRBJ1-5,TRBD1,TRBV6-2/TRBV6-3,TGTGCCAGCACCCCCAGAGGGGGCAGGGAGTATAGCAATCAGCCCCAGCATTTT,CASTPRGGREYSNQPQHF
NA,TRBJ2-7,NA,TRBV19,TGTGCCAGTAGCCTTAGACACCAAACCTACGAGCAGTACTTC,CASSLRHQTYEQYF
NA,TRBJ1-2,NA,TRBV19,TGTGCCAGTAGCCCCGGACAGCGCGTAAACTATGGCTACACCTTC,CASSPGQRVNYGYTF
NA,TRBJ2-5,NA,TRBV20-1,TGCAGTGCTTTAGGTGTAGAGACCCAGTACTTC,CSALGVETQYF
NA,TRBJ1-1,NA,TRBV30,TGTGCCTGGAAGGCGAACACTGAAGCTTTCTTT,CAWKANTEAFF
few,TRBJ1-2,TRBD1,TRBV19,TGTGCCAGTACCTCTTCCGGGACAGGGTCCTATGGCTACACCTTC,CASTSSGTGSYGYTF
NA,TRBJ2-6,NA,TRBV13,TGTGCCAGCAGCCCCCCCTCTGGGGCCAACGTCCTGACTTTC,CASSPPSGANVLTF
NA,TRBJ1-4,TRBD1,TRBV2,TGTGCCAGCAGTTTACAGGGGGCTAATGAAAAACTGTTTTTT,CASSLQGANEKLFF
NA,TRBJ1-1,NA,TRBV5-5,TGTGCCAGCAGTCAGCGGCAGGGGACGAGCGCTGAAGCTTTCTTT,CASSQRQGTSAEAFF
NA,TRBJ1-6,NA,TRBV7-9,TGTGCCAGCAAGCAGGGTAATAATTCACCCCTCCACTTT,CASKQGNNSPLHF
NA,TRBJ1-2,NA,TRBV7-2,TGTGCCAGCAGCCCAGAAGGCCAGAGGACTAACTATGGCTACACCTTC,CASSPEGQRTNYGYTF
NA,TRBJ2-1,TRBD1,TRBV18,TGTGCCAGCTCACCACAGGGGGCACTTAACAATGAGCAGTTCTTC,CASSPQGALNNEQFF
NA,TRBJ2-1,TRBD2,TRBV4-1,TGCGCCAGCAGCCCGCTAGCGGGGGGGTATGAGCAGTTCTTC,CASSPLAGGYEQFF
NA,TRBJ2-2,TRBD1,TRBV24-1,TGTGCCACCAGTGACAGTATCGGACAGGACACCGGGGAGCTGTTTTTT,CATSDSIGQDTGELFF
NA,TRBJ2-1,NA,TRBV4-2,TGTGCCAGCAGCCAAGATGGGACCCGCGGCAATGAGCAGTTCTTC,CASSQDGTRGNEQFF
NA,TRBJ2-2,NA,TRBV10-1,TGCGCCAGCAGTGTCAGGGTCGGCGGGGAGCTGTTTTTT,CASSVRVGGELFF
NA,TRBJ2-7,NA,TRBV6-5,TGTGCCAGCAGTTACTCCACGGTTAGGGAGCAGTACTTC,CASSYSTVREQYF
NA,TRBJ1-6,TRBD1,TRBV27,TGTGCCAGTAACCACAGGGGTGCGGGGAATAATTCACCCCTCCACTTT,CASNHRGAGNNSPLHF
NA,TRBJ2-5,NA,TRBV11-2,TGTGCCAGCAGCGGGGGGGCTCAAGAGACCCAGTACTTC,CASSGGAQETQYF
NA,TRBJ2-7,NA,TRBV10-1,TGCGCAGGCCTCAGGGGTGTAGGCGAGCAGTACTTC,CAGLRGVGEQYF
NA,TRBJ2-7,NA,TRBV19,TGTGCCAGTAGCACTCTCGACAGGATGTACGAGCAGTACTTC,CASSTLDRMYEQYF
NA,TRBJ1-1,NA,TRBV7-2,TGTGCCAGCAGCTTACTTGCAGGTCATGAAGCTTTCTTT,CASSLLAGHEAFF
NA,TRBJ1-4,NA,TRBV6-1,TGTGCCAGCAGTGAACCAGGAACGTACCAGAGGGGTAATGAAAAACTGTTTTTT,CASSEPGTYQRGNEKLFF
NA,TRBJ2-1,NA,TRBV7-3,TGTGCCAGCAGCCCCATTCGGGCCCCCTACAATGAGCAGTTCTTC,CASSPIRAPYNEQFF